The 3 T cell receptor beta chains below come from one sample, sequenced in a study of tumor-infiltrating lymphocytes in localized non-small cell lung cancer. Using immunoSEQ multiplex PCR, the repertoire was profiled, and TCRdb retains in-frame clones only, with some absent. The sample lists 10,000 to 15,000 clones; 60% to 70% were seen once. Sequenced input: lung tumor tissue. The receptors derive from a human donor with non-small cell lung cancer.

The chain uses TRBV29-1 and TRBJ2-2, with 10 bases identical to TRBD2. The CDR3 sequence is 16 residues long. Trimming took 2 bases from V and 2 from J; bases not matched to a gene: 5. The germline gives CDR1 SQVTM, CDR2 ANQGSEA. This CDR3 is CSVERIAGGNTGELFF. CDR3 sequence (DNA): TGCAGCGTTGAACGGATAGCGGGAGGAAACACCGGGGAGCTGTTTTTT.

The chain joins TRBV5-4 to TRBJ2-3; tentatively, D is TRBD1 (5 bases). The CDR3 consists of 16 residues. CDR1 SGHNT and CDR2 YYREEE come from the germline V gene (reference sequence). The V gene lost 4 bases and the J gene lost 6 bases, with 21 bases spanning the gap. CDR3 in amino acids: CASSPGVAVQGDTQYF. CDR3 DNA sequence: TGTGCCAGCAGCCCTGGGGTGGCCGTGCAGGGCGATACGCAGTATTTT.

J is TRBJ2-7 and V is TRBV20-1; 8 bases fit TRBD1. The CDR3 sequence is 11 residues long. The junction had 4 bases not matched to a gene; V was cut back by 7 bases and J by 5 bases. Per germline, CDR1 DFQATT and CDR2 SNEGSKA (reference sequence). The CDR3 bases are TGCAGTGGCAGGGACAGGAACGAGCAGTACTTC. It specifies CSGRDRNEQYF.